This T cell receptor (beta chain) was recorded in a study of cytomegalovirus exposure and HLA in healthy donors (dated by TCRdb to the late 2010s). The study in broad terms: An earlier analysis of several hundred of the donors reported about 250 Gb of sequence data and some 100 million unique TCR beta sequences from roughly 200 million T cells. An early release that covered fewer than 750 HLA-typed donors contained about 300 gigabases of sequencing data and 85 million to 100 million unique TCR sequences. Of the 398 genotyped donors, roughly 80% fell in the genetic ancestry cluster associated with self-reported Caucasian donors. The study aimed to test whether cataloging public T cell receptors could reveal signatures of past pathogen exposure. The T cell repertoires of around 670 subjects were profiled by immunosequencing and related to cytomegalovirus serostatus. A separate validation cohort of 90 to 150 different subjects was used in addition to the 666-subject first cohort. The study combined high-throughput TCR immunosequencing, statistical association of individual TCRs with disease status, and machine learning to predict cytomegalovirus infection status. To study patterns of TCR occurrence, a later analysis re-analyzed previously published TCR beta repertoires from 550 to 800 donors and added high-resolution HLA genotyping. In the later analysis, no new phenotypic data were used to find candidate immune exposures; instead, reliance was placed on TCR beta sequences and their occurrence across donors. An earlier analysis of roughly 580 of the donors used high-throughput TCR beta sequencing to judge whether each TCR beta V gene segment behaved as functional or pseudogenic. Donor age, sex, ethnicity and CMV serostatus were compiled alongside the repertoire data. A later genetic analysis took genome-wide SNP genotypes for about three fifths of the 666 donors and used that subset as a discovery cohort. All discovery cohort repertoires had been generated using a single sequencing platform. Both class I and class II loci were covered by HLA typing, at four-digit resolution. Typing coverage differed by locus: A, B, C, DRB1 and DQB1 were typed in about 629-640 donors, DQA1 in 522, DPA1 in 600 to 610, and DPB1 in 450 to 480. A few DR-DQ haplotypes were treated as single units for association and clustering because of strong linkage in the cohort. Among some 410 genotyped donors of the cohort, an average of roughly 230,000 unique TCR beta nucleotide sequences was sequenced per donor, of which 15% to 20% were non-productive. Study-wide findings and limitations: In both the original and validation cohorts, the classifier was reported to diagnose cytomegalovirus status with high specificity and sensitivity. Only TCR beta chains were sequenced in this cohort, and the absence of alpha or paired-chain data limited detectable features. The study gave a list of under 200 TCR beta chains associated with cytomegalovirus. Linkage disequilibrium might explain the correlated functional status among segregating V segments, but an unknown experimental factor could not be ruled out. Because counts were too low, some 17 rarely observed V segments, including chromosome 9 orphons, were excluded from the earlier analysis of around 640 of the donors. An earlier analysis of around 540 of the donors showed that most TCR beta V segments appeared in productive rearrangements either about 87% or about 30% of the time, which broadly matched IMGT annotations. In a later analysis, HLA-associated TCR beta chains showed more clonal expansion and lower generation probabilities than non-associated chains that were equally common. The only immune exposure information available for the cohort was CMV serostatus. Sequencing depth was assumed to be roughly uniform across donors in the presence/absence analyses, though that assumption may not hold. A further reported finding was that TCR beta sequences accurately predicted the HLA-A and HLA-B alleles for most subjects in the first cohort. According to a later analysis, parvovirus B19, influenza, CMV and Epstein-Barr virus appeared linked to several top co-occurrence clusters. A cluster of highly shared sequence variants was judged likely to be a technical artifact of the sequencing pipeline. Some IMGT-functional V segments, including TRBV6-2 and TRBV6-3, could not be distinguished by the 87-base-pair reads and were therefore excluded. The authors suggested that the approach could potentially be generalized to other disease states and immunological phenotypes. A later genetic analysis associated a missense DCLRE1C variant with V-gene and J-gene trimming of TCR beta chains, and an independent cohort replicated the association. Because HLA typing was missing for some donors at each locus, association tests included only the typed subset. In a later analysis, most CMV-associated TCR beta chains were found to appear HLA-restricted, with HLA associations seemingly driven largely by CMV exposure. According to a later genetic analysis, donors in an Asian-associated ancestry cluster had fewer N-insertions in productive TCRs than the approximately 690-donor mean. While some public TCRs were present in many individuals, most TCR sequences turned up only very rarely across donors. In a later analysis, the rate of TCR association differed among HLA loci, with DRB1 alleles having the most associated TCRs and HLA-C alleles having the fewest. A few of the identified cytomegalovirus-associated TCR beta chains were confirmed in vitro to be specific for cytomegalovirus antigens. A later analysis associated 17,000 or so TCR beta sequences with specific HLA alleles at a false discovery rate of 0.05. When HLA alleles, especially DR and DQ, strongly co-occurred, TCR associations were difficult to assign to individual alleles.

The cohort comprised 550 to 700 healthy bone marrow donors. At the time of sampling, all cohort members were nominally healthy, though unrecorded immune exposures were likely present. The donor was CMV seropositive and belonged to the group of a few hundred seropositive cohort members. Every donor gave a peripheral blood sample, and the peripheral blood mononuclear cells from that sample were used for TCR beta sequencing. The Qiagen DNeasy Blood Extraction Kit was used to extract genomic DNA from the blood cell samples. Receptor amplification or capture employed the immunoSEQ multiplex PCR assay. A mixture of 60 forward primers for TCR Vbeta segments and 13 reverse primers for TCR Jbeta segments was used in the multiplex PCR. A multiplex PCR assay on genomic DNA amplified the CDR3 region of rearranged TCR beta genes. The Illumina HiSeq System was used to sequence the amplified TCR beta libraries as 87-base-pair reads. Concerning the study's data processing: In a later analysis, about 80 million unique TCR beta chains were counted across the 650 to 750 repertoires, and approximately 11 million of these chains were shared by at least two donors. Raw reads were error-corrected and collapsed into unique sequences with a nearest-neighbor algorithm that merged closely related sequences to remove PCR and sequencing errors. To assign V, D and J gene segments, CDR3 sequences were aligned to IMGT reference sequences. For a sequence to be retained, a match of at least six nucleotides to both a V gene segment and a J gene segment was required. Rearrangements were called productive when the CDR3 lacked stop codons and stayed in frame with V and J; all others were non-productive. Following IMGT convention, CDR3 was defined as the stretch from the second conserved V-encoded cysteine up to the conserved J-encoded phenylalanine. The earlier analysis of fewer than 750 of the donors excluded sequences that lacked an unambiguous match to a single V gene segment. An earlier analysis of a few hundred of the donors called V segments functional above 56.7% productive rearrangements and segregating when the between-donor standard deviation exceeded 5%. To diagnose cytomegalovirus status from the catalog of TCR beta chain sequences, a statistical classification framework was built. V and J gene assignment, in a later analysis, came from comparing TCR nucleotide sequences with IMGT/GENE-DB human TR gene sequences. Using the TCRdist pipeline, a later analysis assigned CDR3 sequences along with most-parsimonious VDJ recombination scenarios. In a later analysis, every TCR beta chain was defined by the combination of its CDR3 amino acid sequence and its V-gene family, and reads without a unique V-gene family were dropped. As a way to deal with suspected cross-contamination and a sequencing artifact, a later analysis dropped hundreds of nucleotide sequences that were highly shared and had low generation probability. A later analysis calculated a clonal expansion index for each public chain from normalized within-repertoire ranks of inferred template counts. A later analysis computed generation probabilities with a VDJ recombination model fitted to out-of-frame rearrangements, and checked the results against IGoR. Hypergeometric tests were used in a later analysis to score TCR-TCR, TCR-HLA and TCR-CMV co-occurrence, with a repertoire-size bias correction applied to the TCR pairs. A later analysis estimated false discovery rates by permuting HLA or CMV assignments 20 times. In a later analysis, co-occurring TCRs were grouped with DBSCAN, and TCRdist sequence similarity was added when clustering was performed within HLA-allele-positive subsets. Co-occurrence clustering excluded repertoires with fewer than 30,000 or more than 120,000 public chains, plus five with anomalous nucleotide sharing. Sourced from immuneACCESS, this table was stored by TCRdb with only in-frame sequences that have V and J called. A share of the clones is absent; for the studies checked, an unresolved V gene accounts for under half, and the remainder has no known explanation. The DNA gave D and trimming, while V, J and clone size come from that table. This sample gives 150,000 or so clones in total; around 84% of them show up just once. The top ten constitute around 5.2% of the sample.

As concerns this clone: Its specific antigen is unknown. No base quality values were provided; no much bigger clone lies one nucleotide off.

V has 3 bases trimmed and J has 2 bases trimmed; junction bases matching no gene number 19. Including cysteine and phenylalanine, the CDR3 has 19 amino acids. Only the CDR3 DNA stays, 57 bases, in frame from base 1. From a lookup of the germline V gene (reference sequence), CDR1 and CDR2 are MNHEY and SMNVEV. Sequencing used PBMCs. The sequence links TRBV27 to TRBJ2-7; 7 nucleotides in the junction match TRBD1. This clonotype was sampled from a woman in her 40s in good health and CMV-seropositive. The CDR3 amino acid sequence is: CASSFVFLGDVGQTYEQYF. The DNA is as follows: TGTGCCAGCAGTTTTGTATTTTTGGGTGACGTGGGACAGACCTACGAGCAGTACTTC.